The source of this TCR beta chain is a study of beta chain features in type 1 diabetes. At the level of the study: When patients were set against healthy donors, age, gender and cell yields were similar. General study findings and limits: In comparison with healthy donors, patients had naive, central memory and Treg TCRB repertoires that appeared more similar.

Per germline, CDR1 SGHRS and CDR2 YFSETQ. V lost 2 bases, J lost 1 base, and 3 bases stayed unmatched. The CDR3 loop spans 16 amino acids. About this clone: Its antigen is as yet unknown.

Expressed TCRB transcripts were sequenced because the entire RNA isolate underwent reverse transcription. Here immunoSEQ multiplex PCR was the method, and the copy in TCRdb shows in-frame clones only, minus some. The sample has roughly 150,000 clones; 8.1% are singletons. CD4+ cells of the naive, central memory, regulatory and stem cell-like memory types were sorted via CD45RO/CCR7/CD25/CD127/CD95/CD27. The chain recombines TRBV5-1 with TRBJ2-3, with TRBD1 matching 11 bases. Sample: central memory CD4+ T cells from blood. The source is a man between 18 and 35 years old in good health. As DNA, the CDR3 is TGCGCCAGCAGCTTTCGGACAGGGGGCGGCACAGATACGCAGTATTTT. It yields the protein CASSFRTGGGTDTQYF.